Sequencing of this T cell receptor (beta chain) was carried out in a study of OX40 agonist ivuxolimab in advanced cancers. Turning to the study itself: A male proportion of 82.7% was recorded, with mean age approximately 57 years and range roughly 23 to 85. General study findings and limits: Partial responders treated at 0.1-3.0 mg/kg exhibited clonal expansion among the lowest measured. Certain nonresponding patients likewise had low normalized T-cell clonal expansion.

With V trimmed by 10 bases and J by 6 bases, 4 bases remained unmatched. This CDR3 comprises 12 residues. The germline V gene has CDR1 ENHRY and CDR2 SYGVKD. Sequencing was performed with immunoSEQ multiplex PCR; in TCRdb, only in-frame clones are kept and a portion is missing. The table shows 70,000 or so clones, with 87% occurring only once. A remark on this clone: Antigen: not known.

Sequenced material: CD4+ or CD8+ T cells sorted from blood, taken in a trial of the OX40 agonist ivuxolimab. This clonotype was obtained from an adult with an advanced solid tumor such as melanoma, head and neck, liver or kidney cancer. The genes are TRBV10-3 and TRBJ2-1, with TRBD1 identical over 9 bases. CDR3 bases: TGTGCCACCCTGACAGGGGGCAATGAGCAGTTCTTC. Residues: CATLTGGNEQFF.